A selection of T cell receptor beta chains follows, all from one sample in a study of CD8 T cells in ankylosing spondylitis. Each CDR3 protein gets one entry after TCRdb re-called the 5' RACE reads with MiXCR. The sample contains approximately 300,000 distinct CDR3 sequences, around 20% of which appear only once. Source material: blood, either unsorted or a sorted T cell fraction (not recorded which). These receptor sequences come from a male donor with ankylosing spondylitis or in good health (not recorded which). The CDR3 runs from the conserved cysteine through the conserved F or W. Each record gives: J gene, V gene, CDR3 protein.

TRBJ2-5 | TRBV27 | CASRSLGTGFQETQYF
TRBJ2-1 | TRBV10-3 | CAISNETSLPFF
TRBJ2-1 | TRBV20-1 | CSAGTSGGVEQFF
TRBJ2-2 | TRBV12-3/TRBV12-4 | CASSLGGVGGELFF
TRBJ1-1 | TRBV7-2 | CASSLGLGQGNTEAFF
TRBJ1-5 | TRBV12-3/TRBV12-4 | CASEQGGNQPQHF
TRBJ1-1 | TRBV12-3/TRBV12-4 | CASSFGGSRQEAFF
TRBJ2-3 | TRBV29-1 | CSAPPGLAGGVDTQYF
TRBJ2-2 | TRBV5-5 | CASSFALNTGELFF
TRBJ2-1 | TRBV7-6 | CASSLSPTVYEQFF
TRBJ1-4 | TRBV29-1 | CSVVVRTGGMEKLFF
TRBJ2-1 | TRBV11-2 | CASSSDSRGGMYEQFF
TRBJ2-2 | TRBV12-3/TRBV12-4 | CASSFTGNTGELFF
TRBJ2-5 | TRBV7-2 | CASSLTSGGAGETQYF
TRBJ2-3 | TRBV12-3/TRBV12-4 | CTSSLDQPGLAGTDTQYF
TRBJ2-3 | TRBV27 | CASSYTSPALQYF
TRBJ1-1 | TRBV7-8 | CASSLISDMNTEAFF
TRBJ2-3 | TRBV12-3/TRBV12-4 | CASSLPPTDTQYF